This entry lists 23 T cell receptor beta chains sequenced from one sample in a study of monozygotic twins with cystic fibrosis. The data were produced by immunoSEQ multiplex PCR, yet TCRdb's version contains in-frame clones alone and is incomplete. The sample lists around 20,000 clones, 91% seen once, with 1.5% to 2% in the top ten. Sequencing was done on a sample of blood. Every receptor here comes from a girl under 10 years old with cystic fibrosis.

The chain couples TRBV5-1 to TRBJ2-1, with D uncertain. With 1 base removed from V and 6 bases from J, the gap between germline ends came to 11 bases. The CDR3 runs to 14 residues. The germline V gene has CDR1 SGHRS and CDR2 YFSETQ. The chain's CDR3 is CASSLSLLVNEQFF. CDR3 DNA: TGCGCCAGCAGCTTGAGTCTCCTAGTCAATGAGCAGTTCTTC.

This clone was detected only once. DNA of the CDR3: TGTGCCAGCAGTTCCCCCGGGACAGGGAAACTGTTTTTT. Its protein is CASSSPGTGKLFF. The genes are TRBV28 and TRBJ1-4; 9 bases are a match to TRBD1. J lost 11 bases, V lost 4 bases, and 5 bases had no gene match. Germline assignment: CDR1 MDHEN and CDR2 SYDVKM. The CDR3 is 13 residues long.

This clone was observed a handful of times. The V and J genes are TRBV19 and TRBJ1-1; D ambiguous. Trimming cost V 5 bases and J 2 bases, with 18 bases left between them. Germline-derived CDR1 and CDR2 are LNHDA and SQIVND (reference sequence). The CDR3 is 16 amino acids. The CDR3 sequence: CASSPTGGRPNTEAFF. In DNA form, the CDR3 reads TGTGCCAGTAGTCCCACCGGAGGCAGGCCCAACACTGAAGCTTTCTTT.

The V and J genes are TRBV11-3 and TRBJ1-1, with 9 bases identical to TRBD1. Germline CDR1 is SGHNT and CDR2 is YENEEA. The ends lost 6 bases at V and 1 base at J; junction bases unmatched: 0. The CDR3 has 13 residues. The CDR3 sequence: CASRGQGNTEAFF. DNA of the CDR3: TGTGCCAGCAGGGGACAGGGGAACACTGAAGCTTTCTTT.

This clone was detected only once. The rearrangement uses TRBV9 and TRBJ2-2; D remains unclear. Deletions cut 3 bases from V and 1 base from J, with 7 bases between. The CDR3 spans 14 residues. Per germline, CDR1 SGDLS and CDR2 YYNGEE. CDR3 DNA: TGTGCCAGCAGCGCTCCATGGAACACCGGGGAGCTGTTTTTT. This translates into CASSAPWNTGELFF.

The V call is TRBV4-3, the J call TRBJ1-2; no clear D gene. The CDR3 is made up of 15 amino acids. Trimming removed 0 bases from V and 2 bases from J, with 10 bases in between. Germline lookup yields CDR1 LGHNA and CDR2 YSLEER. CDR3 sequence reads: CASSQEFASNYGYTF. CDR3 nucleotides: TGCGCCAGCAGCCAAGAGTTCGCCTCGAACTATGGCTACACCTTC.

The chain recombines TRBV28 with TRBJ1-5; D is undetermined. Per germline, CDR1 MDHEN and CDR2 SYDVKM. With 2 bases removed from V and 4 bases from J, the gap between germline ends came to 12 bases. The CDR3 contains 15 residues. The CDR3 region is CASSLHAGANQPQHF. CDR3 nucleotides: TGTGCCAGCAGTTTACACGCAGGAGCGAATCAGCCCCAGCATTTT.

The count of this clone is one. This chain joins TRBV27 and TRBJ1-1; possible D gene TRBD1, 6 bases. CDR1 MNHEY and CDR2 SMNVEV come from the germline V gene (reference sequence). The CDR3 is 15 amino acids. V gave up 9 bases and J gave up 0 bases, with 17 bases separating them. The CDR3 DNA is TGTGCCAGTAGGACAGCGGGGCGTATGAACACTGAAGCTTTCTTT. It translates to CASRTAGRMNTEAFF.

The CDR3: CASSSGGANSPLHF. The DNA for the CDR3 is TGTGCCAGCAGCTCAGGGGGGGCAAATTCACCCCTCCACTTT. The V call is TRBV7-9, the J call TRBJ1-6; 7 nucleotides line up with TRBD1. Germline values: CDR1 SEHNR, CDR2 FQNEAQ (reference sequence). This CDR3 comprises 14 residues. V gave up 4 bases and J gave up 7 bases; unmatched junction bases: 4.

The rearrangement joins TRBV4-3 to TRBJ1-4; D is unclear. V was clipped by 0 bases and J by 2 bases, with 7 bases between them. Per germline, CDR1 LGHNA and CDR2 YSLEER. The CDR3 consists of 15 residues. Written as DNA, the CDR3 is TGCGCCAGCAGCCAAGATGGGATCACTAATGAAAAACTGTTTTTT. It is translated as CASSQDGITNEKLFF.

V and J are TRBV7-9 and TRBJ1-5; D perhaps matches TRBD1 (5 bases). Looked up from germline, CDR1 is SEHNR and CDR2 is FQNEAQ (reference sequence). CDR3 length: 15 residues. V lost 0 bases, J lost 1 base, and 7 bases lay in between. The CDR3 bases are TGTGCCAGCAGCTTAGCCGGGGGGAGCAATCAGCCCCAGCATTTT. Protein: CASSLAGGSNQPQHF.

This chain connects TRBV5-1 to TRBJ1-1; D may be TRBD1 (5 bases). Germline V gene sequence: CDR1 SGHRS, CDR2 YFSETQ. V was trimmed by 4 bases and J by 4 bases, leaving 8 bases between them. The CDR3 runs 12 residues. The CDR3: CASSPQGTEAFF. The CDR3 DNA is TGCGCCAGCAGCCCTCAGGGCACTGAAGCTTTCTTT. The full variable domain, in which reference TRBV5-1 and TRBJ1-1 provide the parts outside the CDR3, is KAGVTQTPRYLIKTRGQQVTLSCSPISGHRSVSWYQQTPGQGLQFLFEYFSETQRNKGNFPGRFSGRQFSNSRSEMNVSTLELGDSALYLCASSPQGTEAFFGQGTRLTVV.

The chain has TRBV2 and TRBJ2-3; 11 nucleotides line up with TRBD1. Germline V gene data show CDR1 as SNHLY and CDR2 as FYNNEI. V lost 3 bases, J lost 0 bases, and 2 bases stayed unmatched. The CDR3 runs 16 residues. CDR3 in amino acids: CASSEGQGVSTDTQYF. The CDR3 DNA follows: TGTGCCAGCAGTGAGGGACAGGGGGTCAGCACAGATACGCAGTATTTT. Full variable domain (missing parts from reference TRBV2 and TRBJ2-3): EPEVTQTPSHQVTQMGQEVILRCVPISNHLYFYWYRQILGQKVEFLVSFYNNEISEKSEIFDDQFSVERPDGSNFTLKIRSTKLEDSAMYFCASSEGQGVSTDTQYFGPGTRLTVL.

DNA for the CDR3: TGTGCCAGCAGCCAAGCGAGTCGGTCAGGGTGGGCTTTCTTT. Translation: CASSQASRSGWAFF. The chain recombines TRBV14 with TRBJ1-1; the D gene is possibly TRBD1 (5 bases). Germline V lookup: CDR1 SGHDN, CDR2 FVKESK. Trimming pared 1 base from V and 11 bases from J, leaving 17 bases between. CDR3 length: 14 amino acids.

The chain combines TRBV4-1 with TRBJ2-7; the D is unclear. Per germline, CDR1 MGHRA and CDR2 YSYEKL. There are 16 residues in the CDR3. Trimming cost V 6 bases and J 1 base, with 19 bases left between them. DNA of the CDR3: TGCGCCAGCAGGCACCAAGATGCAGGCAGATCCTACGAGCAGTACTTC. It codes for CASRHQDAGRSYEQYF.

The chain is built from TRBV4-2 and TRBJ2-1; D uncertain. The CDR3 has 13 residues. V gave up 1 base and J gave up 9 bases, with 10 bases separating them. The germline V gene encodes CDR1 LGHNA and CDR2 YNFKEQ. The CDR3: CASSQGSKGEQFF. In nucleotides, the CDR3 is TGTGCCAGCAGCCAAGGTTCAAAGGGTGAGCAGTTCTTC.

The CDR3 DNA is TGTGCCAGCAGCCCGCCGGATGAGGATTCACCCCTCCACTTT. Protein product: CASSPPDEDSPLHF. V gene TRBV5-6 combines with J gene TRBJ1-6; D remains ambiguous. The CDR3 runs to 14 residues. Trimming removed 4 bases at V and 8 bases at J, with 13 bases between. Germline loops: CDR1 SGHDT, CDR2 YYEEEE.

The rearrangement uses TRBV9 and TRBJ2-1; 7 bases line up with TRBD2. V shed 0 bases, J shed 6 bases, and the junction held 3 bases outside the gene matches. Germline CDR1 SGDLS, CDR2 YYNGEE. The CDR3 has 14 amino acids. The CDR3 reads CASSVASGINEQFF. The CDR3 DNA reads as TGTGCCAGCAGCGTAGCTAGCGGCATCAATGAGCAGTTCTTC.

The CDR3 reads CASSLKWRTDRVSSYTF. DNA of the CDR3: TGTGCCAGCAGCTTAAAGTGGAGAACAGACAGGGTTTCGAGCTACACCTTC. The chain is built from TRBV7-9 and TRBJ1-2, with 7 bases fitting TRBD1. Per germline, CDR1 SEHNR and CDR2 FQNEAQ (reference sequence). The CDR3 runs to 17 residues. The V segment lost 2 bases and the J segment 9 bases; nucleotides outside the gene matches: 18.

This clone was recorded only once. Sequence at one end of the junction differs from germline and may be a read error. The chain combines TRBV20-1 with TRBJ1-4; TRBD1 matches 10 bases. Germline CDR1 is DFQATT and CDR2 is SNEGSKA (reference sequence). The CDR3 loop spans 11 amino acids. The CDR3 coding sequence is TGCAGTGCTGCCGGACAGGGGGGAGAAATTTTT. This codes for CSAAGQGGEIF.

The chain joins TRBV13 to TRBJ1-1; unclear D gene. From germline, CDR1 is PRHDT and CDR2 FYEKMQ (reference sequence). Trimming shortened V by 3 bases and J by 3 bases, and 8 bases separated the two germline ends. This CDR3 has 13 residues. The CDR3 is CASSFRRDTEAFF. The CDR3 coding sequence is TGTGCCAGCAGCTTCCGCCGGGACACTGAAGCTTTCTTT.

The gene calls are TRBV6-5 and TRBJ2-3; D remains ambiguous. Trimming took off 5 bases at V and 4 bases at J, with 13 bases between the two ends. CDR3 size: 14 residues. Germline V lookup: CDR1 MNHEY, CDR2 SVGAGI. The CDR3 sequence: CASSQSLLADTQYF. The CDR3 DNA follows: TGTGCCAGCAGTCAATCCCTGCTTGCAGATACGCAGTATTTT.

This rearrangement joins TRBV21-1 to TRBJ1-5. TRBV21-1 is marked as a pseudogene. The length of the CDR3 is 14 residues. As DNA, the CDR3 is TGTGCCAGCGCGGGAGGGTTTCTCAATCAGCCCCAGCATTTT. Protein product: CASAGGFLNQPQHF.